Sequencing of this T cell receptor beta chain was carried out in a study of response to subunit inactivated influenza vaccine. This clonotype was recorded a few times. V lost 2 bases and J lost 4, with 12 bases in between. The CDR3 sequence is 15 residues long. In germline, CDR1 is KGHSY, CDR2 FQNENV. TCRdb re-derived calls from the RT-PCR reads in MiXCR, one entry per CDR3 protein. The sample lists some 500,000 distinct CDR3 sequences, 16% occurring once. Sequences were derived from CD4+ T cells sorted from PBMCs, sampled about 23 months after vaccination. This clonotype was obtained from a man aged 50-75 years who received an inactivated influenza vaccine. The rearrangement joins TRBV16 to TRBJ2-1; possible D gene TRBD2, 5 bases. The CDR3 DNA follows: TGTGCCAGCAGCCAAGACGGGAACCCTTACAATGAGCAGTTCTTC. Its protein product is CASSQDGNPYNEQFF.